These 13 T cell receptor beta chains were sequenced from one sample in a study of T cell responses to AZD1222 COVID-19 vaccine. Assay: immunoSEQ multiplex PCR; the TCRdb copy retains only in-frame clones and omits some. The sample gives 100,000 to 110,000 clones, about 87% of which show up once; roughly 2% is in the top ten. Sample: peripheral blood, taken on day 0 of AZD1222 vaccination. The source is an adult in good health.

The chain joins TRBV24-1 to TRBJ1-5; no clear D gene. Per germline, CDR1 KGHDR and CDR2 SFDVKD. The V end lost 6 bases, the J end lost 0 bases, and 5 bases lay between the germline ends. The CDR3 is 13 residues long. The CDR3 sequence is CATSLNSNQPQHF. DNA for the CDR3: TGTGCCACCAGTTTAAATAGCAATCAGCCCCAGCATTTT.

The chain is built from TRBV4-3 and TRBJ1-1, with no clear D. Germline V gene lookup returns CDR1 LGHNA and CDR2 YSLEER. This CDR3 region has 12 residues. The V end lost 5 bases, the J end lost 4 bases, and 8 bases lay between the germline ends. The CDR3 loop is CASSDWGTEAFF. The CDR3, as DNA: TGCGCCAGCAGCGACTGGGGCACTGAAGCTTTCTTT.

This CDR3 is CASSLPRDRDLNGYTF. CDR3 nucleotides: TGTGCCAGCAGCTTACCCCGGGACAGGGATCTGAATGGCTACACCTTC. This rearrangement joins TRBV7-9 to TRBJ1-2, with 9 bases aligning to TRBD1. This CDR3 is 16 amino acids long. The V segment lost 2 bases and the J segment 6 bases; nucleotides outside the gene matches: 10. Germline values: CDR1 SEHNR, CDR2 FQNEAQ (reference sequence).

This chain links TRBV27 with TRBJ2-5; 11 nucleotides line up with TRBD2. This CDR3 spans 16 amino acids. The V gene end was trimmed by 5 bases and the J gene end by 2 bases; junction bases not matched to a gene: 7. Germline-derived CDR1 and CDR2 are MNHEY and SMNVEV (reference sequence). CDR3: CASSPLAGGVQETQYF. DNA for the CDR3: TGTGCCAGCAGTCCCTTAGCGGGAGGGGTACAAGAGACCCAGTACTTC.

The V gene is TRBV15, the J gene TRBJ1-1; possibly TRBD1 for D (6 bases). Germline CDR1 LNHNV, CDR2 YYDKDF (reference sequence). Trimming removed 1 base at V and 3 bases at J, with 15 bases between. The CDR3 runs 16 residues. The CDR3 spells CATSRVGRDTHTEAFF. The CDR3 DNA is TGTGCCACCAGCAGAGTTGGGAGGGACACCCACACTGAAGCTTTCTTT. Full variable domain (missing parts from reference TRBV15 and TRBJ1-1): DAMVIQNPRYQVTQFGKPVTLSCSQTLNHNVMYWYQQKSSQAPKLLFHYYDKDFNNEADTPDNFQSRRPNTSFCFLDIRSPGLGDTAMYLCATSRVGRDTHTEAFFGQGTRLTVV.

This clone appeared once. This chain uses TRBV6-2 or TRBV6-3 with TRBJ1-2; D gene uncertain. Germline V gene data show CDR1 as MNHEY and CDR2 as SVGEGT. CDR3 length: 13 amino acids. V shed 6 bases and J shed 4 bases, with 12 bases lying between them. The chain's CDR3 is CASSPPGPYGYTF. The CDR3 nucleotides read TGTGCCAGCAGCCCTCCCGGGCCCTATGGCTACACCTTC.

DNA for the CDR3: TGTGCCAGCAGCCTGAGCGGGGGACCCCTCCACTTT. This codes for CASSLSGGPLHF. The chain is built from TRBV6-2 or TRBV6-3 and TRBJ1-6, with a tentative D call TRBD1 (5 bases). Between the trimmed V and J ends, which lost 6 bases and 12 bases, there was a span of 12 bases. The CDR3 has 12 residues. Germline loops: CDR1 MNHEY, CDR2 SVGEGT.

This sequence joins TRBV2 and TRBJ1-1; 7 positions match TRBD1. The germline CDR1 and CDR2 sequences are SNHLY and FYNNEI. Trimming took 3 bases from V and 3 from J; bases not matched to a gene: 4. This CDR3 has 14 residues. In DNA form, the CDR3 reads TGTGCCAGCAGTGACAGGGGGGCTTACACTGAAGCTTTCTTT. Amino acid sequence: CASSDRGAYTEAFF.

The chain has TRBV3-1 (or the pseudogene TRBV3-2) and TRBJ2-1; the D is unclear. The ends were cut back, 4 bases at V and 8 bases at J, with 12 bases in the middle. The germline V gene has CDR1 LGHDT and CDR2 YNNKEL (reference sequence). This CDR3 is built from 13 residues. The CDR3 bases are TGTGCCAGCAGCCTAACGACCCAGGATGAGCAGTTCTTC. Its protein is CASSLTTQDEQFF.

In this sample, this clone turned up once. This sequence joins TRBV19 and TRBJ1-5; tentatively, D is TRBD1 (5 bases). The germline V gene encodes CDR1 LNHDA and CDR2 SQIVND (reference sequence). The CDR3 totals 15 residues. Trimming removed 7 bases at V and 6 bases at J, with 19 bases between. CDR3 nucleotides: TGTGCCAGTAATCTGGGATCAGGGTGGGTTCAGCCCCAGCATTTT. Protein: CASNLGSGWVQPQHF.

The V gene is TRBV7-9, the J gene TRBJ2-1; 9 bases are a match to TRBD2. Germline CDR1 SEHNR, CDR2 FQNEAQ (reference sequence). V lost 8 bases to trimming and J lost 4 bases; unmatched junction nucleotides: 18. This CDR3 has 18 amino acids. CDR3 coding DNA: TGTGCCAGCCACGAACCCGAGACTAGCGGATGGCTATACAATGAGCAGTTCTTC. It is translated as CASHEPETSGWLYNEQFF. The variable domain in full, completed from reference TRBV7-9 and TRBJ2-1, reads DTGVSQNPRHKITKRGQNVTFRCDPISEHNRLYWYRQTLGQGPEFLTYFQNEAQLEKSRLLSDRFSAERPKGSFSTLEIQRTEQGDSAMYLCASHEPETSGWLYNEQFFGPGTRLTVL.

The chain combines TRBV7-9 with TRBJ1-6; no clear D gene. Germline-derived CDR1 and CDR2 are SEHNR and FQNEAQ (reference sequence). With 4 bases removed from V and 7 bases from J, the gap between germline ends came to 17 bases. The CDR3 contains 16 residues. The CDR3 DNA follows: TGTGCCAGCAGCTCGACGGCGGCGGGTTCGAATTCACCCCTCCACTTT. This gives the protein CASSSTAAGSNSPLHF.

This clone was counted between two and nine times. The genes are TRBV28 and TRBJ1-2, with no clear D. V was trimmed by 4 bases and J by 1 base, leaving 10 bases between them. This CDR3 region has 14 residues. Germline V gene sequence: CDR1 MDHEN, CDR2 SYDVKM. The CDR3 DNA follows: TGTGCCAGCAGTTCCGCCTCGGTTAACTATGGCTACACCTTC. Translated, it gives CASSSASVNYGYTF.